These 30 T cell receptor beta chains were all obtained from the same sample, sequenced in a study of CXCR3-negative and CXCR3-positive naive CD8 T cells. Study outcomes and limitations: Against CXCR3-negative naive cells, CXCR3-positive naive cells showed more hydrophobic TRB CDR3s.

The authors prepared UMI-labeled TRB cDNA libraries by 5' RACE. TCRdb re-called the 5' RACE reads and gives one entry per CDR3 protein, without DNA. Here the sample table reports tens of thousands of distinct CDR3 sequences. No antigen has been identified for these receptors. Input material: naive CXCR3+ CD8+ T cells from blood. Subset noted: CD45RO-CCR7+CD27+CD95- naive CD8+ T cells expressing CXCR3 (TNR3+). All receptors derive from a human donor in good health. Some clones in this sample may be carry-over from other donors' samples.

The chain carries TRBV20-1 and TRBJ2-1; the D call from TCRdb, TRBD1, cannot be confirmed without DNA. The CDR3 sequence is 13 residues long. The germline gives CDR1 DFQATT, CDR2 SNEGSKA (reference sequence). The CDR3: CSVRGSSYNEQFF.

The chain couples TRBV28 to TRBJ1-1. CDR3 length: 14 residues. Germline loops: CDR1 MDHEN, CDR2 SYDVKM. The CDR3 sequence: CASSFGAMNTEAFF. The full variable domain, with the rest looked up from reference TRBV28 and TRBJ1-1, is DVKVTQSSRYLVKRTGEKVFLECVQDMDHENMFWYRQDPGLGLRLIYFSYDVKMKEKGDIPEGYSVSREKKERFSLILESASTNQTSMYLCASSFGAMNTEAFFGQGTRLTVV.

The V and J genes are TRBV28 and TRBJ2-4. This CDR3 is 14 amino acids long. CDR1 is MDHEN and CDR2 is SYDVKM in the germline V gene. CDR3 loop: CASSSIQVEDIQYF.

This chain joins TRBV28 and TRBJ1-5; TCRdb picks TRBD1, but there is no DNA to check that call. Germline V CDR1 and CDR2: MDHEN, SYDVKM. This CDR3 has 18 amino acids. The CDR3 region is CASSLFFARGKGNQPQHF.

The rearrangement links TRBV28 to TRBJ1-1. The CDR3 loop spans 13 amino acids. Germline loops: CDR1 MDHEN, CDR2 SYDVKM. The CDR3 loop is CASRGLMNTEAFF.

The chain employs TRBV27 and TRBJ2-1. Germline values: CDR1 MNHEY, CDR2 SMNVEV (reference sequence). The CDR3 length is 15 residues. The CDR3 protein is CASSSTRGSYNEQFF.

J is TRBJ1-1 and V is TRBV13. This CDR3 spans 14 amino acids. The germline V gene encodes CDR1 PRHDT and CDR2 FYEKMQ (reference sequence). The CDR3 loop is CASSQGRRGAEAFF.

The rearrangement uses TRBV29-1 and TRBJ2-7. The V gene's germline CDR1 is SQVTM and CDR2 ANQGSEA. There are 13 residues in the CDR3. CDR3 sequence reads: CSVELGVPYEQYF.

The V gene is TRBV28, the J gene TRBJ2-7; TCRdb picks TRBD1, but there is no DNA to check that call. Germline CDR1 reads MDHEN; CDR2 reads SYDVKM. The CDR3 runs 15 residues. This chain's CDR3 is CASSYAAVPGGEQYF.

The chain employs TRBV27 and TRBJ2-7; lacking DNA, the TRBD1 call made by TCRdb goes unchecked. The length of the CDR3 is 13 residues. CDR1 MNHEY and CDR2 SMNVEV come from the germline V gene (reference sequence). The CDR3 reads CASSYGTGVEQYF.

The rearrangement links TRBV29-1 to TRBJ1-2; TCRdb returns TRBD1, unconfirmable since there is no DNA. Germline loops: CDR1 SQVTM, CDR2 ANQGSEA. This CDR3 has 14 amino acids. The CDR3 here is CSVETGQVNYGYTF.

The V gene is TRBV4-1, the J gene TRBJ2-5; lacking DNA, the TRBD2 call made by TCRdb goes unchecked. From germline, CDR1 is MGHRA and CDR2 YSYEKL. The CDR3 consists of 14 residues. CDR3 sequence reads: CASSSHGRKETQYF.

The chain has TRBV29-1 and TRBJ2-7; without DNA, the TCRdb call of TRBD2 cannot be checked. Germline lookup yields CDR1 SQVTM and CDR2 ANQGSEA. CDR3 length: 13 residues. The CDR3 is CSVVWTSSYEQYF.

The rearrangement uses TRBV20-1 and TRBJ2-5; no DNA is available, so the TRBD1 call from TCRdb remains unchecked. The CDR3 is made up of 13 amino acids. CDR1 is DFQATT and CDR2 is SNEGSKA in the germline V gene (reference sequence). Here the CDR3 reads CSATLGGGETQYF.

The rearrangement joins TRBV15 to TRBJ1-5; TCRdb's assignment of TRBD1 cannot be checked, as there is no DNA. CDR3 length equals 15 residues. In germline, CDR1 is LNHNV, CDR2 YYDKDF (reference sequence). The CDR3: CATSTFPDGDQPQHF.

The chain uses TRBV4-1 and TRBJ2-7; TCRdb gives TRBD1 as the D gene, but with no DNA this cannot be confirmed. Per the germline V gene, CDR1 is MGHRA and CDR2 is YSYEKL. The CDR3 totals 17 residues. The CDR3 sequence: CASSQEAPGIGSYEQYF.

The chain is built from TRBV27 and TRBJ2-2; absent DNA, TCRdb's TRBD1 call cannot be checked. Germline assignment: CDR1 MNHEY and CDR2 SMNVEV (reference sequence). The CDR3 has 16 amino acids. This CDR3 is CASSPGTGVNTGELFF.

This sequence joins TRBV15 and TRBJ2-1. Germline V gene lookup returns CDR1 LNHNV and CDR2 YYDKDF (reference sequence). CDR3 size: 11 residues. CDR3 protein: CATSRDWEQFF.

The chain employs TRBV12-5 and TRBJ2-1; TCRdb lists TRBD1, though no DNA is available to test this call. CDR1 and CDR2 (germline): LGHNT, FRNRAP. The CDR3 covers 15 residues. CDR3 protein: CASGLFPGTYNEQFF.

This chain links TRBV6-5 with TRBJ1-2; the D call from TCRdb, TRBD1, cannot be confirmed without DNA. Germline-derived CDR1 and CDR2 are MNHEY and SVGAGI. This CDR3 is 17 amino acids long. The CDR3 reads CASRGFRDDELDYGYTF.

The gene calls are TRBV20-1 and TRBJ2-7. The CDR3 loop spans 17 amino acids. Germline V gene lookup returns CDR1 DFQATT and CDR2 SNEGSKA (reference sequence). The chain's CDR3 is CSARDQLAAFSTYEQYF.

The chain recombines TRBV5-6 with TRBJ2-2; TCRdb designates TRBD1, a call that cannot be tested without DNA. Germline CDR1 is SGHDT and CDR2 is YYEEEE. CDR3 length: 12 amino acids. The CDR3 reads CASSFPGTELFF. Full variable domain (missing parts from reference TRBV5-6 and TRBJ2-2): DAGVTQSPTHLIKTRGQQVTLRCSPKSGHDTVSWYQQALGQGPQFIFQYYEEEERQRGNFPDRFSGHQFPNYSSELNVNALLLGDSALYLCASSFPGTELFFGEGSRLTVL.

The V and J genes are TRBV27 and TRBJ2-2; absent DNA, TCRdb's TRBD1 call cannot be checked. The CDR3 is made up of 12 amino acids. Germline V gene lookup returns CDR1 MNHEY and CDR2 SMNVEV (reference sequence). The CDR3 protein is CAAQGGTGELFF.

V is TRBV7-6 and J is TRBJ2-1; the D call of TRBD2 rests on TCRdb alone, since no DNA is present to check it. The CDR3 totals 15 residues. Germline CDR1 and CDR2: SGHVS and FNYEAQ. Here the CDR3 reads CASSLWVGGPNEQFF.

V usage is TRBV27 and J usage is TRBJ1-1. Germline-derived CDR1 and CDR2 are MNHEY and SMNVEV (reference sequence). This CDR3 is 11 amino acids long. CDR3 region: CASQEAGSAFF.

The rearrangement uses TRBV6-4 and TRBJ2-1; TCRdb names TRBD1, which stays unverified in the absence of DNA. The germline CDR1 and CDR2 sequences are MRHNA and SNTAGT. The CDR3 loop spans 13 amino acids. The CDR3 loop reads CASSDSPDNEQFF.

V and J are TRBV15 and TRBJ2-7. The V gene's germline CDR1 is LNHNV and CDR2 YYDKDF (reference sequence). The length of the CDR3 is 15 residues. This CDR3 is CATSRDGQLSYEQYF.

V gene TRBV19 combines with J gene TRBJ1-1; the D call of TRBD1 rests on TCRdb alone, since no DNA is present to check it. CDR1 is LNHDA and CDR2 is SQIVND in the germline V gene (reference sequence). There are 15 residues in the CDR3. This chain's CDR3 is CASSITNRANTEAFF.

The chain combines TRBV7-9 with TRBJ1-4; TCRdb's D call, TRBD1, is unchecked because there is no DNA. This CDR3 has 15 residues. The germline V gene has CDR1 SEHNR and CDR2 FQNEAQ (reference sequence). The CDR3 is CASSSRDWGDEKLFF. Variable domain in full (rest from reference TRBV7-9 and TRBJ1-4): DTGVSQNPRHKITKRGQNVTFRCDPISEHNRLYWYRQTLGQGPEFLTYFQNEAQLEKSRLLSDRFSAERPKGSFSTLEIQRTEQGDSAMYLCASSSRDWGDEKLFFGSGTQLSVL.

The chain employs TRBV29-1 and TRBJ2-7; TCRdb indicates TRBD1, and absent DNA this call remains unverified. Per germline, CDR1 SQVTM and CDR2 ANQGSEA. The CDR3 extends over 13 amino acids. The CDR3 reads CSGGGTGGYEQYF.